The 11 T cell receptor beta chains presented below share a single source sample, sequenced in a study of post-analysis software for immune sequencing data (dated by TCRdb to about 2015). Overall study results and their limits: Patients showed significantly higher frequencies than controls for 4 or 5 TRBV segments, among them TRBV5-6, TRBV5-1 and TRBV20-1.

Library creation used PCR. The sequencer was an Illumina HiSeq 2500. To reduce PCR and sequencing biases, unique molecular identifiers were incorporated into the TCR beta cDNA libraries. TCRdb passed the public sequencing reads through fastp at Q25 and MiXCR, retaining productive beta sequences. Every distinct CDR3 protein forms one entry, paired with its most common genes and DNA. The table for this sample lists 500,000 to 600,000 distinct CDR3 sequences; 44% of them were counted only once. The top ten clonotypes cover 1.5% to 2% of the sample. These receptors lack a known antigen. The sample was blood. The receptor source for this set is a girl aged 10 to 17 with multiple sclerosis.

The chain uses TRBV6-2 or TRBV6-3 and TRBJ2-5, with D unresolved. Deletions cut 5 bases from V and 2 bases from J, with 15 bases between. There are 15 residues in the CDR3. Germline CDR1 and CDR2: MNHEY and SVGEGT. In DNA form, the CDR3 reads TGTGCCAGCAGTACCCCGGTTGGCACTCAAGAGACCCAGTACTTC. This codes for CASSTPVGTQETQYF.

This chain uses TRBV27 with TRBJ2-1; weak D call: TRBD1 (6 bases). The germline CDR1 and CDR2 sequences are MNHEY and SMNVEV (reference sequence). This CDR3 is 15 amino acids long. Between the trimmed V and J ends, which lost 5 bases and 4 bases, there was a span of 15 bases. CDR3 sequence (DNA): TGTGCCAGCAGTCTCACAGGGAAGGTTTACAATGAGCAGTTCTTC. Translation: CASSLTGKVYNEQFF.

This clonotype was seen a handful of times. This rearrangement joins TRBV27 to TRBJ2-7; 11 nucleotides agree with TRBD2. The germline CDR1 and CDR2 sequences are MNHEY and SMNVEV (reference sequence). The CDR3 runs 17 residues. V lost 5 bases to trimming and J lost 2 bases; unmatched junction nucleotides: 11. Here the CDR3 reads CASSRPSGGLGAYEQYF. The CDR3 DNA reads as TGTGCCAGCAGTCGCCCTAGCGGGGGGCTGGGGGCCTACGAGCAGTACTTC.

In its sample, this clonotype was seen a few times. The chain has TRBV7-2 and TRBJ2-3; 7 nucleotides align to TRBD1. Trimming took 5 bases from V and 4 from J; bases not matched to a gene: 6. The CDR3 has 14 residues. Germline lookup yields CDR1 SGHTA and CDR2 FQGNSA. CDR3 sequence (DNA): TGTGCCAGCAGCCGCAGGGGGTTGGCAGATACGCAGTATTTT. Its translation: CASSRRGLADTQYF.

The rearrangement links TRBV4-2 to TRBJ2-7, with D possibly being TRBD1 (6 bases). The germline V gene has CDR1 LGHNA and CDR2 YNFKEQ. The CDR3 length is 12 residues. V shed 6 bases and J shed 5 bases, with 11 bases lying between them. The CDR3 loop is CASRLGDNEQYF. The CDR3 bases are TGTGCCAGCAGGCTGGGGGACAACGAGCAGTACTTC.

Here the CDR3 reads CASSLNRGVVETEAFF. Written as DNA, the CDR3 is TGTGCCAGCAGCTTGAACCGGGGAGTAGTGGAAACTGAAGCTTTCTTT. The chain combines TRBV5-5 with TRBJ1-1; the D is unclear. The CDR3 consists of 16 residues. Germline-derived CDR1 and CDR2 are SGHKS and YYEKEE (reference sequence). The V and J ends lost 1 base and 5 bases respectively, with 18 bases between them.

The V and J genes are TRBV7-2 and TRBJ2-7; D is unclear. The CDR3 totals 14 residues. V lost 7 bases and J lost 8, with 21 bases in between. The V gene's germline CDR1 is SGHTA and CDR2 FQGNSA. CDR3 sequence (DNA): TGTGCCAGCACCCAAGGGTTGGGGTTTCAAAAGCAGTACTTC. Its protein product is CASTQGLGFQKQYF. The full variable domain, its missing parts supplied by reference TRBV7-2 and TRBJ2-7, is GAGVSQSPSNKVTEKGKDVELRCDPISGHTALYWYRQSLGQGLEFLIYFQGNSAPDKSGLPSDRFSAERTGGSVSTLTIQRTQQEDSAVYLCASTQGLGFQKQYFGPGTRLTVT.

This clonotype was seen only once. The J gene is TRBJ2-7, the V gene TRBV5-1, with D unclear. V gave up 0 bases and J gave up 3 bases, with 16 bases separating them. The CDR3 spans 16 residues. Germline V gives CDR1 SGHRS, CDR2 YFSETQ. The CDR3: CASSLGQRPSIYEQYF. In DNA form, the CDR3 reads TGCGCCAGCAGCTTGGGTCAGCGCCCTTCAATCTACGAGCAGTACTTC.

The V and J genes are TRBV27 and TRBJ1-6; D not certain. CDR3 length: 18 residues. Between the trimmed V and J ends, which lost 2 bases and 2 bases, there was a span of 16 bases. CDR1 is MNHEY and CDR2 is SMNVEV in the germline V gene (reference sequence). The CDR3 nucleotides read TGTGCCAGCAGTTTACAGCGGGCGAAATCTACCTATAATTCACCCCTCCACTTT. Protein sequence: CASSLQRAKSTYNSPLHF.

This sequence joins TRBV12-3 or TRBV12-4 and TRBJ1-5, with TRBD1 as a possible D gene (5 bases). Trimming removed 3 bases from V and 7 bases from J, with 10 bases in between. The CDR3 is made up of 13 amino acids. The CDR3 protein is CASSFAGNQPQHF. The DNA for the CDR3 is TGTGCCAGCAGTTTTGCAGGGAACCAGCCCCAGCATTTT.

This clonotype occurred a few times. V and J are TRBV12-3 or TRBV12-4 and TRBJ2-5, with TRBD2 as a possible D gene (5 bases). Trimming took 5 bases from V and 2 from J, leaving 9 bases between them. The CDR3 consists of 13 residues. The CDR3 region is CASSGPGQETQYF. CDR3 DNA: TGTGCCAGCAGTGGCCCGGGACAAGAGACCCAGTACTTC.